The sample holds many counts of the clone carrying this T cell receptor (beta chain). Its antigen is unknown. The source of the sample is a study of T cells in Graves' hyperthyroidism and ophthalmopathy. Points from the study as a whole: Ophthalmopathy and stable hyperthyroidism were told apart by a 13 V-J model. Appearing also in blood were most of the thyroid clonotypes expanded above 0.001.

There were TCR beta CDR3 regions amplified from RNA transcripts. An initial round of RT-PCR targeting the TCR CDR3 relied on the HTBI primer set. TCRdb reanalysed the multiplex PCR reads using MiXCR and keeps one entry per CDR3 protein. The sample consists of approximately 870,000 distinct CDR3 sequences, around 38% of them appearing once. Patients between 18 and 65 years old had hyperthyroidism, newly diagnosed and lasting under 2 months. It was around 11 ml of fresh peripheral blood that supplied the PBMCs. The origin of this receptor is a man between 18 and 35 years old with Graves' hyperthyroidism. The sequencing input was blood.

This CDR3 reads CASSQGLAGSYEQYF. DNA of the CDR3: TGCGCCAGCAGCCAAGGACTAGCGGGATCCTACGAGCAGTACTTC. The chain employs TRBV4-1 and TRBJ2-7; 11 bases align to TRBD2. Germline CDR1 and CDR2: MGHRA and YSYEKL. CDR3 length equals 15 residues. V lost 1 base, J lost 1 base, and 0 bases stayed unmatched.